The clone carrying this T cell receptor beta chain has more than one count but fewer than ten. Its antigen is unknown. A 10-nucleotide random UMI tagged transcripts in template-switch 5'RACE cDNA synthesis. Over 200 million TCR-beta sequences from 15-18 subjects came from every sequencing run. In TCRdb, the 5' RACE reads were re-called with MiXCR into one record per CDR3 protein. The sample includes 48,000 or so distinct CDR3 sequences, about a tenth of them seen just once. This CDR3 is built from 15 residues. Trimming removed 1 base at V and 0 bases at J, with 10 bases between. The germline V gene has CDR1 SGHRS and CDR2 YFSETQ. The source of the sample is a study of neurological immune-mediated disorders. Notes on the study in general: The study found no CDR3 amino acid sequences shared by expanded clones across subjects, suggesting private repertoires in all groups.

The sequenced sample consisted of PBMCs. The receptor was derived from a middle-aged woman with HTLV-1-associated myelopathy (HAM/TSP). This sequence joins TRBV5-1 and TRBJ2-5; perhaps TRBD1 as D (5 bases). The CDR3 reads CASSLSAGYQETQYF. The CDR3, as DNA: TGCGCCAGCAGCTTGAGTGCAGGGTACCAAGAGACCCAGTACTTC. The entire variable domain, with the rest obtained from reference TRBV5-1 and TRBJ2-5, is as follows: KAGVTQTPRYLIKTRGQQVTLSCSPISGHRSVSWYQQTPGQGLQFLFEYFSETQRNKGNFPGRFSGRQFSNSRSEMNVSTLELGDSALYLCASSLSAGYQETQYFGPGTRLLVL.